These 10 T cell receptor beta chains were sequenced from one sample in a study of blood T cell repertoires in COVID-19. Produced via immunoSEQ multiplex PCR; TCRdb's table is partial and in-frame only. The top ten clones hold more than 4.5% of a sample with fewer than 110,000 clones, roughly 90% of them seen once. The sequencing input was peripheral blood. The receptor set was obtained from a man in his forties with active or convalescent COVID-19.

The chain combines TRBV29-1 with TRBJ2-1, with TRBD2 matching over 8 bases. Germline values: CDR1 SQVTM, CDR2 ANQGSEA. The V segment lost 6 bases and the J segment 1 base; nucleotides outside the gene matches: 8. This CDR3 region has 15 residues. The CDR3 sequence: CSVATGGGSYNEQFF. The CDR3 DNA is TGCAGCGTGGCGACCGGGGGGGGTTCCTACAATGAGCAGTTCTTC.

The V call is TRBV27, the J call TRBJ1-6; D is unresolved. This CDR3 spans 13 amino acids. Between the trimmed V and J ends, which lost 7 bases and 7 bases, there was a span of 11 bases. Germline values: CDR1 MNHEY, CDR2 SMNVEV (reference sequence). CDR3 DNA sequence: TGTGCCAGCAAAAAACTTCACAATTCACCCCTCCACTTT. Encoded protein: CASKKLHNSPLHF.

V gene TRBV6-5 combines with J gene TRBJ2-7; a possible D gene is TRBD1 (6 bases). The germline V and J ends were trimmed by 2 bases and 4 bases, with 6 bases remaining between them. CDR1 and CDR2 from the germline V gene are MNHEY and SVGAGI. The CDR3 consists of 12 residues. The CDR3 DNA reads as TGTGCCAGCAGTTACAGGGGGTACGAGCAGTACTTC. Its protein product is CASSYRGYEQYF.

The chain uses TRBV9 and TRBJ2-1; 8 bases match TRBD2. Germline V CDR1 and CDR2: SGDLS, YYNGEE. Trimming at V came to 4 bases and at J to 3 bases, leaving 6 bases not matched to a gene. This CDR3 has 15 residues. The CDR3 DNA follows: TGTGCCAGCAGCCCATATAGCGGGGACTACAATGAGCAGTTCTTC. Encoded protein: CASSPYSGDYNEQFF.

The CDR3 spells CASSEQGGAGGRGAFF. CDR3 coding DNA: TGTGCCAGCAGTGAACAGGGGGGCGCGGGAGGACGTGGAGCTTTCTTT. The J gene is TRBJ1-1, the V gene TRBV2, with 7 bases identical to TRBD1. The CDR3 runs to 16 residues. Germline V gene lookup returns CDR1 SNHLY and CDR2 FYNNEI. Trimming cost V 2 bases and J 10 bases; bases outside gene matches: 16.

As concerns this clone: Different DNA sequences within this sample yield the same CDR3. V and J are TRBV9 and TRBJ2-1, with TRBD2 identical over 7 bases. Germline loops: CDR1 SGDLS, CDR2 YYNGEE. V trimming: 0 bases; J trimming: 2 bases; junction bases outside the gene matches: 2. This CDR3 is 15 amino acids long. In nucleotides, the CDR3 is TGTGCCAGCAGCGTAGGTGGGGGGGCCTACAATGAGCAGTTCTTC. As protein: CASSVGGGAYNEQFF.

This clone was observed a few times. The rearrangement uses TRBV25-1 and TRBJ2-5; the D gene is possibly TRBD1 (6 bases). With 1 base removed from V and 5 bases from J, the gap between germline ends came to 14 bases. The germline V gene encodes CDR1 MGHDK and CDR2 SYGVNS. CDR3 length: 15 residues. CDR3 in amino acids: CASSESGGKGETQYF. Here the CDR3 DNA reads TGTGCCAGCAGTGAATCTGGGGGCAAAGGGGAGACCCAGTACTTC.

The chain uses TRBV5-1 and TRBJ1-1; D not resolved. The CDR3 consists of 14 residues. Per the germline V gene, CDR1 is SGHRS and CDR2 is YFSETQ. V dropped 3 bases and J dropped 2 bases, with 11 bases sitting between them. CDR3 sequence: CASSSIGVNTEAFF. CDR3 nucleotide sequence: TGCGCCAGCAGCTCGATAGGAGTCAACACTGAAGCTTTCTTT.

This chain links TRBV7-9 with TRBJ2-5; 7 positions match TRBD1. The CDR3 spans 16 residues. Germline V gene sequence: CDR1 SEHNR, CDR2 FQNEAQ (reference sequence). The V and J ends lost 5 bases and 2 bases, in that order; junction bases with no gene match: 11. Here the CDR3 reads CASSQYRGRGQETQYF. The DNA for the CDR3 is TGTGCCAGCAGCCAATACCGGGGCAGGGGGCAAGAGACCCAGTACTTC.

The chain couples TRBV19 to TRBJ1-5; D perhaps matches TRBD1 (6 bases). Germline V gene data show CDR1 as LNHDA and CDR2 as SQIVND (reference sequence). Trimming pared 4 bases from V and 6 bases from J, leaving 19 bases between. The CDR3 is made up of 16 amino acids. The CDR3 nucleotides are TGTGCCAGTAGTACAGGGACAAATCTACCTAGTCAGCCCCAGCATTTT. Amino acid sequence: CASSTGTNLPSQPQHF.